This section outlines one TCR beta chain sequence together with its context. Its antigen is currently unknown. These data come from a study of cytomegalovirus exposure and HLA in healthy donors. Study-wide background: The 95 to 150 validation repertoires, a later analysis reported, used the same platform as the approximately 670 first-cohort repertoires. Whole-study results and caveats: Some TCR beta chains (164 of them) were listed as cytomegalovirus-associated.

Data came from immunoSEQ multiplex PCR; TCRdb stores just in-frame clones and leaves some out. The table lists about 64,000 clones, approximately 90% of them singletons, with around 1.8% in the top ten. This CDR3 region has 14 residues. CDR1 is SGHTS and CDR2 is YDEGEE in the germline V gene. The V gene lost 2 bases and the J gene lost 0 bases, with 9 bases spanning the gap. This receptor was taken from a woman between 18 and 30 years old in good health and CMV-seronegative. The sequencing sample was made of PBMCs. The chain uses TRBV5-8 and TRBJ2-7; possibly TRBD1 for D (6 bases). DNA of the CDR3: TGTGCCAGCAGCTTAGGGGACACCTCCTACGAGCAGTACTTC. Residues: CASSLGDTSYEQYF.